Listed below are T cell receptor beta chains from one sample, sequenced in a study of T cell responses to AZD1222 COVID-19 vaccine. The repertoire was sequenced with immunoSEQ multiplex PCR; TCRdb's copy has only in-frame clones and lacks some. The table includes 150,000 or so clones, around 90% detected once. The sequencing here drew on peripheral blood, taken on day 0 of AZD1222 vaccination. These receptors came from an adult in good health. Both conserved end residues are part of each CDR3. A D gene is named only where the DNA matches it firmly. Size is omitted from some rows. Given values are once, few, many or a class for expanded clones.

d_call	clone_size	cdr3_length	v_call	j_call	cdr3_nt	cdr3_aa
.	once	16	TRBV12-5	TRBJ1-5	TGTGCTAGTGGTTTGGGCCCGGGGGTTGGCAATCAGCCCCAGCATTTT	CASGLGPGVGNQPQHF
TRBD2	.	15	TRBV5-1	TRBJ2-4	TGCGCCAGCAGCTCGACTAGCGGGGGACCAGCGTTTCAGTACTTC	CASSSTSGGPAFQYF
TRBD2	.	15	TRBV7-2	TRBJ2-1	TGTGCCAGCAGCCCGGGAGGCCTGGGGTACAATGAGCAGTTCTTC	CASSPGGLGYNEQFF
TRBD1	.	15	TRBV19	TRBJ1-2	TGTGCCAGTAGTATCGGACAGGGGATTGCTTATGGCTACACCTTC	CASSIGQGIAYGYTF
TRBD1	.	16	TRBV9	TRBJ2-7	TGTGCCAGCAGCCCTCCCGGGGCAGGGGGCTGGTACGAGCAGTACTTC	CASSPPGAGGWYEQYF
TRBD2	.	17	TRBV7-9	TRBJ2-3	TGTGCCAGCAGCTTAGCGGCTAGCGGGGGGAACACAGATACGCAGTATTTT	CASSLAASGGNTDTQYF
.	.	11	TRBV6-2/TRBV6-3	TRBJ2-6	TGTGCCAGCAGTTACGACAACGTCCTGACTTTC	CASSYDNVLTF
.	few	14	TRBV7-8	TRBJ1-6	TGTGCCAGCAGCTCGACAGGTCGGAATTCACCCCTCCACTTT	CASSSTGRNSPLHF
.	.	13	TRBV7-9	TRBJ1-1	TGTGCCAGCAGCTTATCGCTGAACACTGAAGCTTTCTTT	CASSLSLNTEAFF
TRBD1	.	13	TRBV28	TRBJ1-4	TGTGCCAGCAGACCTGGACAGGGAGGGAAACTGTTTTTT	CASRPGQGGKLFF
.	.	11	TRBV7-8	TRBJ2-7	TGTGCCAGCAGCCTTTACTACGAGCAGTACTTC	CASSLYYEQYF
.	once	13	TRBV28	TRBJ1-1	TGTGCCAGCAGTCCAGAGGTGAACACTGAAGCTTTCTTT	CASSPEVNTEAFF
TRBD2	.	12	TRBV11-1	TRBJ2-5	TGTGCCAGCTCGAGCGGGGTGGAGACCCAGTACTTC	CASSSGVETQYF
TRBD2	.	14	TRBV13	TRBJ2-5	TGTGCCAGCAGCTTAGCGGGGGGTTCAGAGACCCAGTACTTC	CASSLAGGSETQYF
.	.	15	TRBV6-2/TRBV6-3	TRBJ1-5	TGTGCCAGCAGTTCCGGGGTTATTGGCAATCAGCCCCAGCATTTT	CASSSGVIGNQPQHF
TRBD2	.	16	TRBV7-2	TRBJ2-2	TGTGCCAGCAGCCCAGAGGTGCGGGGGAGCACCGGGGAGCTGTTTTTT	CASSPEVRGSTGELFF
.	.	15	TRBV6-5	TRBJ2-7	TGTGCCAGCAGTTACTCGATCCCAGGGTCAGGAGAGCAGTACTTC	CASSYSIPGSGEQYF
.	.	14	TRBV6-5	TRBJ1-1	TGTGCCAGCAAGGGGGGTTCCCGGAACACTGAAGCTTTCTTT	CASKGGSRNTEAFF
TRBD1	.	13	TRBV15	TRBJ1-1	TGTGCCACCAGCAGAGGACAGGGGACTGAAGCTTTCTTT	CATSRGQGTEAFF
.	.	13	TRBV19	TRBJ1-1	TGTGCCAGTAGTATTCAACGGGGAACTGAAGCTTTCTTT	CASSIQRGTEAFF
.	.	17	TRBV27	TRBJ1-1	TGTGCCAGCAGTTTACAGGAGTTGCGGGACGGTAGGACTGAAGCTTTCTTT	CASSLQELRDGRTEAFF
.	.	14	TRBV4-3	TRBJ1-1	TGCGCCAGCAGCCATCTCGGGGTGAACACTGAAGCTTTCTTT	CASSHLGVNTEAFF
.	.	14	TRBV5-8	TRBJ1-5	TGTGCCAGCAGCTTTGACAGGAGCAATCAGCCCCAGCATTTT	CASSFDRSNQPQHF
.	few	13	TRBV28	TRBJ1-1	TGTGCCAGCAACCCCCACGTTAACACTGAAGCTTTCTTT	CASNPHVNTEAFF
TRBD2	once	16	TRBV6-5	TRBJ2-3	TGTGCCAGCAGTTTACTAGCGGGGAGTAGCACAGATACGCAGTATTTT	CASSLLAGSSTDTQYF
TRBD1	.	15	TRBV2	TRBJ2-5	TGTGCCAGCAGCCGACAGGGGGTAGCGAGAGAGACCCAGTACTTC	CASSRQGVARETQYF
.	.	11	TRBV29-1	TRBJ1-2	TGCAGCGTTGATAAGGGAAATGGCTACACCTTC	CSVDKGNGYTF
.	.	17	TRBV13	TRBJ2-7	TGTGCCAGCAGCTTAGAGTCGGGGTCCGTTGGGTCCTACGAGCAGTACTTC	CASSLESGSVGSYEQYF
TRBD1	.	14	TRBV29-1	TRBJ2-5	TGCAGCGTCGCCCCCGGGACAGGACAAGAGACCCAGTACTTC	CSVAPGTGQETQYF
.	few	13	TRBV6-5	TRBJ2-7	TGTGCCAGCAGTTGGGACACCACCTACGAGCAGTACTTC	CASSWDTTYEQYF
.	.	13	TRBV24-1	TRBJ1-1	TGTGCCACCAACGGAGGGGCTGACACTGAAGCTTTCTTT	CATNGGADTEAFF